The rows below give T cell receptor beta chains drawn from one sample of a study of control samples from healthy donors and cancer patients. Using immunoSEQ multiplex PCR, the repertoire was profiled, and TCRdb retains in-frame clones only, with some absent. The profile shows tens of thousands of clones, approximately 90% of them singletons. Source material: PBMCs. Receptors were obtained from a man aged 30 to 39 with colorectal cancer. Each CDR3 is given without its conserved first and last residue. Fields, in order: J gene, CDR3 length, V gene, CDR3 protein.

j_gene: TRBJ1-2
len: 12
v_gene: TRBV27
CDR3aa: ASSLFKGGYGYT

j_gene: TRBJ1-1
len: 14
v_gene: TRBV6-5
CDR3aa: ASSYTTGGADTEAF

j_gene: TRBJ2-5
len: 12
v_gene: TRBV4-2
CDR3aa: ASSQVADQETQY

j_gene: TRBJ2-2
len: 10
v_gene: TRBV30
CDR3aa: AQGLNTGELF

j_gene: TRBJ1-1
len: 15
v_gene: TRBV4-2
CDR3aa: ASSQDSGAVMNTEAF

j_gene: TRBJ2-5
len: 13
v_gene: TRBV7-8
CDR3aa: ASSSSDSRQETQY

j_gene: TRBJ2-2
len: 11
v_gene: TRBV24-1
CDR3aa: ATSVLNTGELF

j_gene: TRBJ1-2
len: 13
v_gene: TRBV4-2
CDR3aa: ASSQGGDGSYGYT

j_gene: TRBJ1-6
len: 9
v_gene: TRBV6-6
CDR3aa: ASSSGSPLH

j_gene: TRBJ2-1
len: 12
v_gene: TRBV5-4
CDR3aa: ASSLPGDYNEQF

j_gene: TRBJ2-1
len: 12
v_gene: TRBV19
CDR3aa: ASSSSGGNNEQF

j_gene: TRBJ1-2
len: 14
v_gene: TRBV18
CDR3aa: ASSPIREHGGDGYT

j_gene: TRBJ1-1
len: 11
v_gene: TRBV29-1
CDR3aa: SVAQTMNTEAF

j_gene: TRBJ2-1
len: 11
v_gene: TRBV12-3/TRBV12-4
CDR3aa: ASSFIWGDEQF

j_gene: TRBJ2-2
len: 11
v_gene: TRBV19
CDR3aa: ASSITVTGELF

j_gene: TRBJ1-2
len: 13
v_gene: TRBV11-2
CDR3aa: ASSLSWDGNYGYT

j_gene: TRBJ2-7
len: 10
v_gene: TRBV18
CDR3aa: ASSRTGDEQY

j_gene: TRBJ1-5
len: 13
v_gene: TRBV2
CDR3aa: ASSEIGQPNQPQH

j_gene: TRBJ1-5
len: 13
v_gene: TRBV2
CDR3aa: ASSRDRVRNQPQH

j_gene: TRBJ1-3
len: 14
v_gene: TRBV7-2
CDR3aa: ASSLNGQGAGNTIY

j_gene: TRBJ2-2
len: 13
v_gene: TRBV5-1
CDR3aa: ASSQDSSNTGELF

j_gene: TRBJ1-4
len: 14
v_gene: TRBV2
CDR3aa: ASLSPAAPTNEKLF

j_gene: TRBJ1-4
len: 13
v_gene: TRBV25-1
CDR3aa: ASSPRTGGVEKLF

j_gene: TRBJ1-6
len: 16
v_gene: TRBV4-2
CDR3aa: ASSQDRAGSSYNSPLH

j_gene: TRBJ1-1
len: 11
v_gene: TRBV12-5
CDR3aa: ASGHQGNTEAF

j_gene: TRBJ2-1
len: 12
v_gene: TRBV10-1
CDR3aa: ASSETSGAGEQF

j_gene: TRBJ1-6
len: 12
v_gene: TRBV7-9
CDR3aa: ASSFGTENSPLH

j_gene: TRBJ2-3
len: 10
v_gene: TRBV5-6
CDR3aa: ASSLGGRGMY

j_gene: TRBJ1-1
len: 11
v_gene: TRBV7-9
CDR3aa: ASSFGPNTEAF

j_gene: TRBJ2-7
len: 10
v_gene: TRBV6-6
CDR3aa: ASSGEGYEQY

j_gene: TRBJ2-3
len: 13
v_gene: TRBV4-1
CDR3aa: ASSQIPGHTDTQY

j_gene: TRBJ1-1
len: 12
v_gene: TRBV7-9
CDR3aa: ASGTGARNTEAF

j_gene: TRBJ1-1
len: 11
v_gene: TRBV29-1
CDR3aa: SVGTGGNTEAF